This is a list of T cell receptor beta chains from one sample in a study of shared clonotypes between healthy human individuals. Profiled with immunoSEQ multiplex PCR; TCRdb holds only in-frame clones, not every one. Among approximately 840,000 clones, about 96% were seen once, and the ten largest hold approximately 0.2%. The sample comprised naive CD8+ T cells sorted from blood. The receptors were gathered from a young man in good health. Each CDR3 is given with its conserved first and last residue. The order of the fields is clone size, J gene, D gene, V gene, CDR3 protein, CDR3 DNA. D genes are given only for firm matches. Clone size is shown for a subset of rows, as once, few, many or a class of expanded clone.

size: -
J: TRBJ1-1
D: TRBD1
V: TRBV5-5
CDR3: CASSLRQGANTEAFF
DNA: TGTGCCAGCAGCCTCCGACAGGGAGCGAACACTGAAGCTTTCTTT

size: -
J: TRBJ1-2
D: -
V: TRBV9
CDR3: CASSTPPRATTF
DNA: TGTGCCAGCAGCACCCCTCCCAGGGCCACCACCTTC

size: once
J: TRBJ1-2
D: -
V: TRBV10-2
CDR3: CASSLNRAGYGYTF
DNA: TGCGCCAGCAGTCTTAACAGGGCCGGTTATGGCTACACCTTC

size: once
J: TRBJ2-7
D: -
V: TRBV11-2
CDR3: CASSSLSYEQYF
DNA: TGTGCCAGCAGCTCATTATCCTACGAGCAGTACTTC

size: -
J: TRBJ1-1
D: -
V: TRBV6-5
CDR3: CASTVAPTLNTEAFF
DNA: TGTGCCAGCACCGTCGCCCCCACGCTGAACACTGAAGCTTTCTTT

size: few
J: TRBJ1-2
D: TRBD1
V: TRBV4-2
CDR3: CASRQRQGDGYTF
DNA: TGTGCCAGCAGGCAAAGACAGGGAGATGGCTACACCTTC

size: -
J: TRBJ1-1
D: TRBD1
V: TRBV6-7
CDR3: CASSHRGQGLAWDTEAFF
DNA: TGTGCCAGCAGTCACCGGGGACAGGGCCTCGCATGGGACACTGAAGCTTTCTTT

size: -
J: TRBJ2-7
D: -
V: TRBV19
CDR3: CASSPRGSGAYEQYF
DNA: TGTGCCAGTAGTCCCCGGGGTAGCGGAGCCTACGAGCAGTACTTC

size: -
J: TRBJ2-7
D: -
V: TRBV2
CDR3: CASKWRTTYEQYF
DNA: TGTGCCAGCAAGTGGAGGACGACTTACGAGCAGTACTTC

size: -
J: TRBJ2-7
D: TRBD2
V: TRBV7-9
CDR3: CASSLLSGRWPYEQYF
DNA: TGTGCCAGCAGCTTACTTAGCGGGAGGTGGCCCTACGAGCAGTACTTC

size: once
J: TRBJ2-3
D: -
V: TRBV19
CDR3: CASSTLVSEGTDTQYF
DNA: TGTGCCAGTAGTACGCTGGTCAGTGAAGGCACAGATACGCAGTATTTT

size: -
J: TRBJ2-1
D: -
V: TRBV27
CDR3: CASSLSVGRYEQFF
DNA: TGTGCCAGCAGTTTATCGGTCGGACGTTATGAGCAGTTCTTC

size: -
J: TRBJ2-1
D: TRBD1
V: TRBV27
CDR3: CASSRGLTSSYNEQFF
DNA: TGTGCCAGCAGCAGGGGGCTAACTAGCTCCTACAATGAGCAGTTCTTC

size: -
J: TRBJ1-5
D: -
V: TRBV7-2
CDR3: CASSLTAIAILSNQPQHF
DNA: TGTGCCAGCAGCTTGACAGCGATAGCGATTCTCAGCAATCAGCCCCAGCATTTT

size: -
J: TRBJ2-7
D: -
V: TRBV6-1
CDR3: CASSEGHLYEQYF
DNA: TGTGCCAGCAGTGAAGGACACCTCTACGAGCAGTACTTC

size: -
J: TRBJ2-1
D: -
V: TRBV27
CDR3: CASSSPYNEQFF
DNA: TGTGCCAGCAGTTCCCCTTACAATGAGCAGTTCTTC

size: -
J: TRBJ1-4
D: -
V: TRBV2
CDR3: CASSAGATNEKLFF
DNA: TGTGCCAGCAGCGCAGGTGCAACTAATGAAAAACTGTTTTTT

size: -
J: TRBJ2-1
D: TRBD2
V: TRBV9
CDR3: CASSPPFGTSGTTYNEQFF
DNA: TGTGCCAGCAGCCCCCCCTTCGGGACTAGCGGGACAACCTACAATGAGCAGTTCTTC

size: -
J: TRBJ2-7
D: -
V: TRBV7-8
CDR3: CASSLRQGSSYEQYF
DNA: TGTGCCAGCAGCTTACGCCAGGGAAGCTCCTACGAGCAGTACTTC

size: -
J: TRBJ2-2
D: TRBD2
V: TRBV11-2
CDR3: CASSHSLGAGVTGELFF
DNA: TGTGCCAGCAGCCACTCTCTCGGAGCGGGAGTCACCGGGGAGCTGTTTTTT

size: -
J: TRBJ2-1
D: -
V: TRBV14
CDR3: CASSQERRLLGYNEQFF
DNA: TGTGCCAGCAGCCAAGAAAGAAGGTTACTAGGGTACAATGAGCAGTTCTTC

size: once
J: TRBJ2-3
D: -
V: TRBV4-1
CDR3: CASSQEIGRATDTQYF
DNA: TGCGCCAGCAGCCAAGAGATTGGACGGGCCACAGATACGCAGTATTTT

size: -
J: TRBJ2-7
D: -
V: TRBV4-1
CDR3: CASSPRLEATYEQYF
DNA: TGCGCCAGCAGCCCCCGACTAGAGGCTACCTACGAGCAGTACTTC

size: -
J: TRBJ2-2
D: TRBD1
V: TRBV14
CDR3: CASSPRTGENTGELFF
DNA: TGTGCCAGCAGCCCTCGGACAGGCGAAAACACCGGGGAGCTGTTTTTT

size: -
J: TRBJ2-3
D: TRBD2
V: TRBV29-1
CDR3: CSAWGLAGDKSSTDTQYF
DNA: TGCAGCGCTTGGGGACTAGCGGGAGATAAGTCTAGCACAGATACGCAGTATTTT

size: -
J: TRBJ2-7
D: TRBD2
V: TRBV7-9
CDR3: CASSSAAGTSPSYEQYF
DNA: TGTGCCAGCAGCTCAGCTGCCGGGACTAGTCCATCCTACGAGCAGTACTTC

size: -
J: TRBJ1-1
D: -
V: TRBV9
CDR3: CASSIRPNTEAFF
DNA: TGTGCCAGCAGCATCCGACCGAACACTGAAGCTTTCTTT

size: once
J: TRBJ2-7
D: -
V: TRBV7-5
CDR3: CVRSLVSLGEQYF
DNA: TGTGTCAGAAGCTTAGTAAGTTTGGGCGAGCAGTACTTC